This T cell receptor beta chain was identified in a study of blood T cell repertoires in COVID-19. Study-level information: The United States, Italy and Spain supplied acute and convalescent COVID-19 samples.

Trimming cost V 4 bases and J 2 bases; bases outside gene matches: 6. The germline CDR1 and CDR2 sequences are SGHRS and YFSETQ. The CDR3 covers 16 residues. Clones were sequenced by immunoSEQ multiplex PCR, and TCRdb holds only the in-frame ones, with some missing. The sample has roughly 140,000 clones, about 82% seen once. V usage is TRBV5-1 and J usage is TRBJ2-2; 9 bases match TRBD2. Material: PBMCs or T cells enriched from blood (not recorded which). The clonotype comes from a woman in her forties who had recovered from COVID-19. DNA for the CDR3: TGCGCCAGCAGCGCTGCTAGCGGGGCAAACACCGGGGAGCTGTTTTTT. Amino acids: CASSAASGANTGELFF.